This T cell receptor (beta chain) was identified in a study of cytomegalovirus exposure and HLA in healthy donors. Points from the study as a whole: Indistinguishable V segments, including TRBV6-2 and TRBV6-3, were excluded. Immune exposure data for these donors was limited to CMV serostatus. The study designated about 180 TCR beta chains cytomegalovirus-associated.

Of note for this clone: Antigen: not known.

Trimming pared 3 bases from V and 7 bases from J, leaving 12 bases between. The germline gives CDR1 LNHDA, CDR2 SQIVND (reference sequence). CDR3 length: 13 amino acids. The primer mix had 60 Vbeta and 13 Jbeta primers. TCRdb's copy holds only in-frame clones and misses some; the assay was immunoSEQ multiplex PCR. Altogether about 130,000 clones are present, over 60% being singletons, with the ten largest covering more than 4.5%. The chain uses TRBV19 and TRBJ1-2; D may be TRBD1 (5 bases). The specimen sequenced was PBMCs. This clonotype originated in a man in his 60s in good health and CMV-seropositive. The CDR3: CASSISGIGGYTF. Here the CDR3 DNA reads TGTGCCAGTAGTATTTCAGGGATAGGTGGCTACACCTTC. The entire variable domain, with the rest obtained from reference TRBV19 and TRBJ1-2, is as follows: DGGITQSPKYLFRKEGQNVTLSCEQNLNHDAMYWYRQDPGQGLRLIYYSQIVNDFQKGDIAEGYSVSREKKESFPLTVTSAQKNPTAFYLCASSISGIGGYTFGSGTRLTVV.